Listed here is a single TCR beta chain. CDR1 is LNHNV and CDR2 is YYDKDF in the germline V gene (reference sequence). CDR3 length: 17 residues. The V and J ends lost 5 bases and 3 bases, in that order; junction bases with no gene match: 13. The data originate from a study of Graves' ophthalmopathy and Graves' hyperthyroidism. For repertoire sequencing, the TCR beta CDR3 regions were amplified from RNA transcripts. The authors performed first-round RT-PCR with HTBI primers and then a second-round multiplex PCR. MiXCR, applied by TCRdb to the multiplex PCR reads, yields one record per CDR3 protein. The sample records around 1,200,000 distinct CDR3 sequences, about two fifths being singletons.

This sequence originates from an adult man with Graves' hyperthyroidism. The chain joins TRBV15 to TRBJ2-7, with TRBD1 matching 10 bases. The sample comprised peripheral blood or thyroid tissue (not recorded which). The chain's CDR3 is CATSHILTGTGVYEQYF. The CDR3 nucleotides read TGTGCCACCAGCCATATACTGACCGGGACAGGGGTCTACGAGCAGTACTTC.